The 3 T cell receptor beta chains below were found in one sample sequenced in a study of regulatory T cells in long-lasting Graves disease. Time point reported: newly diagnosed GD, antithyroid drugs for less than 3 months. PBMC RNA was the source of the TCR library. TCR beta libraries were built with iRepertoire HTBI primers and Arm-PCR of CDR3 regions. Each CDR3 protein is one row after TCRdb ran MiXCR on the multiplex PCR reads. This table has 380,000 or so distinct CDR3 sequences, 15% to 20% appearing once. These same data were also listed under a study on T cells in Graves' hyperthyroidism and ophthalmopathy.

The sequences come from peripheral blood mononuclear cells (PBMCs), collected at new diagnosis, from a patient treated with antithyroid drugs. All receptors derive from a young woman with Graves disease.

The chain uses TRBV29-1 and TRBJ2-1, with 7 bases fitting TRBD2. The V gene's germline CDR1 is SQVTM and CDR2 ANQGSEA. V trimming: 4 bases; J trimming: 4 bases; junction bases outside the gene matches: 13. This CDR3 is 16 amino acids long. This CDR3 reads CSVGGGPGSGYNEQFF. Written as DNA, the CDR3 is TGCAGCGTTGGGGGGGGACCGGGTAGTGGATACAATGAGCAGTTCTTC.

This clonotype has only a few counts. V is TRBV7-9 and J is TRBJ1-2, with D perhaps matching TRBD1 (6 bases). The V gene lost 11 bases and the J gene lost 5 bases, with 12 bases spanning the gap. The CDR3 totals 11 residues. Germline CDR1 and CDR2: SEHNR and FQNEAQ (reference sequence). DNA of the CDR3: TGTGCCGGGGGGCGGGAGTATGGCTACACCTTC. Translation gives CAGGREYGYTF.

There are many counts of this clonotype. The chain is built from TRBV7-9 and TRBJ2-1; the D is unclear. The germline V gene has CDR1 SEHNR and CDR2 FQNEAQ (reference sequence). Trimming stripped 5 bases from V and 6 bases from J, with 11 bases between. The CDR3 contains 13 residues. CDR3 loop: CASSHSSLNEQFF. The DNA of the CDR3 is TGTGCCAGCAGCCATAGCAGCCTCAATGAGCAGTTCTTC.